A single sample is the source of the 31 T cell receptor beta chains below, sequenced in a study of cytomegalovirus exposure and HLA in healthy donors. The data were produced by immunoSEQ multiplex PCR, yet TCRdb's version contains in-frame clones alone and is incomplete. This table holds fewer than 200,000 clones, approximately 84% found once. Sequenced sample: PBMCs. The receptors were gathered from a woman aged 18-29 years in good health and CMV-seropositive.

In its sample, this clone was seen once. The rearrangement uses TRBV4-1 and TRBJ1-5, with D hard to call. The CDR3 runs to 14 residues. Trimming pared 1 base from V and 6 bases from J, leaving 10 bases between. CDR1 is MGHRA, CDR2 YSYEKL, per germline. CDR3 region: CASSQVPGSQPQHF. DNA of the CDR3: TGCGCCAGCAGCCAAGTTCCGGGAAGTCAGCCCCAGCATTTT.

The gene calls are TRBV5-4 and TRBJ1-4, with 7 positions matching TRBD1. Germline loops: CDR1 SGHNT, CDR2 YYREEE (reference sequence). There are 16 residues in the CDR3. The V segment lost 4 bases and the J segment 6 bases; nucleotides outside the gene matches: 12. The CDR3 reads CASSPTRQGRDEKLFF. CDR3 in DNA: TGTGCCAGCAGCCCTACGCGACAGGGTAGAGATGAAAAACTGTTTTTT.

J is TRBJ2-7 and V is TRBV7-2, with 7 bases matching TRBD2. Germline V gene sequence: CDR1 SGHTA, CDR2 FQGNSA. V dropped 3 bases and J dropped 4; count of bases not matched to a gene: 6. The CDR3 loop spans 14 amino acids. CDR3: CASSFYGGTYEQYF. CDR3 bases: TGTGCCAGCAGCTTTTACGGGGGGACGTACGAGCAGTACTTC.

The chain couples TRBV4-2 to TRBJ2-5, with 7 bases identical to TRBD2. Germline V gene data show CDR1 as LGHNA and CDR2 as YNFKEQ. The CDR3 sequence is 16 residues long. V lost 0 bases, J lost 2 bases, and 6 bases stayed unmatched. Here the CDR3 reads CASSQDGTSVQETQYF. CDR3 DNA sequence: TGTGCCAGCAGCCAAGACGGTACTAGCGTTCAAGAGACCCAGTACTTC.

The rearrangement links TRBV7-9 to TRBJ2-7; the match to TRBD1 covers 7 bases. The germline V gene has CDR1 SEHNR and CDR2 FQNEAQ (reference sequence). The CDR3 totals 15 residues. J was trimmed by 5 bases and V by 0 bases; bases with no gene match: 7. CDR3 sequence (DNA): TGTGCCAGCAGCTTAGCGTCTGGGACAGCCCACGAGCAGTACTTC. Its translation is CASSLASGTAHEQYF.

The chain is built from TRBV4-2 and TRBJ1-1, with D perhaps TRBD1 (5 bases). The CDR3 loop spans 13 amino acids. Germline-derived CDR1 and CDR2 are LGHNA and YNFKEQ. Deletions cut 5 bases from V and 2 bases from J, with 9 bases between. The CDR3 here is CASSTQVNTEAFF. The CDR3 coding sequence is TGTGCCAGCAGCACACAGGTCAACACTGAAGCTTTCTTT.

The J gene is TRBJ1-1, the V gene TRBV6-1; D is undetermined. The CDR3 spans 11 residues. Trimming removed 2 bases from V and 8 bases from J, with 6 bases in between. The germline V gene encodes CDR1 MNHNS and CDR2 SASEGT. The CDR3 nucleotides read TGTGCCAGCAGTGAATGGAGGGAAGCTTTCTTT. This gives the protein CASSEWREAFF.

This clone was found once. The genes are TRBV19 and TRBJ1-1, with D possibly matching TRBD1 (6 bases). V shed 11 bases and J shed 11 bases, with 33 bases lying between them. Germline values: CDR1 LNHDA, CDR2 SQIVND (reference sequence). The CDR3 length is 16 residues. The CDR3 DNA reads TGTGCCTCCACCCGGGGCGGGGGCGCGGGTAGCCCGGTGGCTTTCTTT. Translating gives CASTRGGGAGSPVAFF.

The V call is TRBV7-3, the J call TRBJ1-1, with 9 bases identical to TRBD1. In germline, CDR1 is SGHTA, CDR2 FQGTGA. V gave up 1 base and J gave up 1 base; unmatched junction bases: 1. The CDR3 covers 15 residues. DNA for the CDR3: TGTGCCAGCAGCTTAATGGGACAGGGGAACACTGAAGCTTTCTTT. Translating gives CASSLMGQGNTEAFF.

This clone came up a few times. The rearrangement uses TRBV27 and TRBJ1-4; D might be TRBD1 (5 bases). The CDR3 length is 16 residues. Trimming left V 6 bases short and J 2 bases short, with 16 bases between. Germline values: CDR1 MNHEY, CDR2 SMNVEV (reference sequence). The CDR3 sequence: CASSLGGAGTNEKLFF. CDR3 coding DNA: TGTGCCAGCAGCCTGGGAGGGGCAGGGACTAATGAAAAACTGTTTTTT.

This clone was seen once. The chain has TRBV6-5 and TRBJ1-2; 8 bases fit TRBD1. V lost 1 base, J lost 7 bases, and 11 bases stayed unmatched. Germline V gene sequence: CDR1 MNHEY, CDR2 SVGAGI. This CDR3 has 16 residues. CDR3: CASSYYGQGPMGGYTF. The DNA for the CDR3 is TGTGCCAGCAGTTACTATGGACAGGGACCTATGGGTGGCTACACCTTC.

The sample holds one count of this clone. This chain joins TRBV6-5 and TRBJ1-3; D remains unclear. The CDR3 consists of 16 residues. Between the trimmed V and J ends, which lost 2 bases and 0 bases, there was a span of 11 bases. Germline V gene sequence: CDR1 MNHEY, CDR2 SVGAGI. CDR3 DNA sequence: TGTGCCAGCAGTTACCGTCCGGGATTCTCTGGAAACACCATATATTTT. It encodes CASSYRPGFSGNTIYF.

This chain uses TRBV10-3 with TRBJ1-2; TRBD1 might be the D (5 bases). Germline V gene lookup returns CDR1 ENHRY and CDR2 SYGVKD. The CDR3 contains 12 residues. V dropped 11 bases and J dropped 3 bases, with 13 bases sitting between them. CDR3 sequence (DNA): TGTGCCTCATTCGACAGTTACTATGGCTACACCTTC. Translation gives CASFDSYYGYTF.

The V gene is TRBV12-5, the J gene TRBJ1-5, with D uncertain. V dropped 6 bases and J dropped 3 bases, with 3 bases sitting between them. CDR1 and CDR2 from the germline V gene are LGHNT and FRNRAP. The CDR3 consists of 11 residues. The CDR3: CASGHNQPQHF. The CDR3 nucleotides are TGTGCTAGTGGCCACAATCAGCCCCAGCATTTT.

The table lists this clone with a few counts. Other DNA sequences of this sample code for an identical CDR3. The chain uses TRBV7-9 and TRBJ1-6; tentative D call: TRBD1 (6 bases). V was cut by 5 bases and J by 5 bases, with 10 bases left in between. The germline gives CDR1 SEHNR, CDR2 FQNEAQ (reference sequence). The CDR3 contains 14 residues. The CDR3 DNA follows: TGTGCCAGCAGCCTTCAGGGGAATAATTCACCCCTCCACTTT. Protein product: CASSLQGNNSPLHF.

CDR3 in DNA: TGTGCCAGCAGTTTAAGAACCTTCGCAGGGTTTTATGGCTACACCTTC. Translating it yields CASSLRTFAGFYGYTF. The chain joins TRBV28 to TRBJ1-2; tentative D call: TRBD1 (5 bases). The germline V and J ends were trimmed by 2 bases and 5 bases, with 18 bases remaining between them. The CDR3 has 16 amino acids. Germline V gene data show CDR1 as MDHEN and CDR2 as SYDVKM.

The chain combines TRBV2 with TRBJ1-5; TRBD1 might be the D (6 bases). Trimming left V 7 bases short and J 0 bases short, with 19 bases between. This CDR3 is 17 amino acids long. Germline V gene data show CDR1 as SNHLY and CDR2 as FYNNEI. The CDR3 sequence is CASNTGIITNSNQPQHF. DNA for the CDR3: TGTGCCAGCAATACAGGGATTATCACAAATAGCAATCAGCCCCAGCATTTT. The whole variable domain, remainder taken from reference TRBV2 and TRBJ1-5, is EPEVTQTPSHQVTQMGQEVILRCVPISNHLYFYWYRQILGQKVEFLVSFYNNEISEKSEIFDDQFSVERPDGSNFTLKIRSTKLEDSAMYFCASNTGIITNSNQPQHFGDGTRLSIL.

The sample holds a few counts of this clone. The CDR3 loop reads CASSRRQINYGYTF. CDR3 DNA: TGTGCCAGCAGCCGGAGGCAGATTAACTATGGCTACACCTTC. The rearrangement links TRBV5-6 to TRBJ1-2; D is uncertain. CDR3 length: 14 amino acids. CDR1 is SGHDT, CDR2 YYEEEE, per germline. Trimming pared 4 bases from V and 1 base from J, leaving 11 bases between.

CDR3 sequence (DNA): TGTGCCAGCAGCCAATCAGGGGGCGCCTCCTACAATGAGCAGTTCTTC. Protein: CASSQSGGASYNEQFF. This chain joins TRBV5-4 and TRBJ2-1, with 8 bases lining up with TRBD1. J gave up 0 bases and V 4 bases, and 6 bases lay outside the gene matches. This CDR3 is built from 16 residues. In germline, CDR1 is SGHNT, CDR2 YYREEE (reference sequence).

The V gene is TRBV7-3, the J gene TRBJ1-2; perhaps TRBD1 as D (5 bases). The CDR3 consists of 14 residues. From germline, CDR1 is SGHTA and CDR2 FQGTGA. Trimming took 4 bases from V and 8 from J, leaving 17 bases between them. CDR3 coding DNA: TGTGCCAGCAGCTGGGGCGACGGTCGTGAGGGCTACACCTTC. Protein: CASSWGDGREGYTF.

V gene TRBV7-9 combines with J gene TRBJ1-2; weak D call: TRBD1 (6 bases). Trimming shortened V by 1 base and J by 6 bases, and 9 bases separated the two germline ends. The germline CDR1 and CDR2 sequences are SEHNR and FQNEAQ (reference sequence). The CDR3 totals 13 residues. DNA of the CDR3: TGTGCCAGCAGCTTAGAGGCAGGGGATGGCTACACCTTC. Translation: CASSLEAGDGYTF.

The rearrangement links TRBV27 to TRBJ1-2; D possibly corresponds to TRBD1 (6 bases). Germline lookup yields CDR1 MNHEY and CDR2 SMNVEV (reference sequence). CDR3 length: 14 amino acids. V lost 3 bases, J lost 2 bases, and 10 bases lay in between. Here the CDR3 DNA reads TGTGCCAGCAGTTTTTATGGGACAAACTATGGCTACACCTTC. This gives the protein CASSFYGTNYGYTF.

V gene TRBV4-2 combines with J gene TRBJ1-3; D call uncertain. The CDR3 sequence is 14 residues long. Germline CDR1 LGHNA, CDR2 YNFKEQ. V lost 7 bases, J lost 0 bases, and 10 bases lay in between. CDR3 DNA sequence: TGTGCCAGCACAAGTTCGGGCTCTGGAAACACCATATATTTT. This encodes CASTSSGSGNTIYF.

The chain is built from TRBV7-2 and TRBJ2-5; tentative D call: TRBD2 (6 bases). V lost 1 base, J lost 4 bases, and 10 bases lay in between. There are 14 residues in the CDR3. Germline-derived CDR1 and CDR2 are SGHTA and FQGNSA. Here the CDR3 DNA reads TGTGCCAGCAGCTTAGTGGAGGGGTTAGAGACCCAGTACTTC. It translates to CASSLVEGLETQYF.

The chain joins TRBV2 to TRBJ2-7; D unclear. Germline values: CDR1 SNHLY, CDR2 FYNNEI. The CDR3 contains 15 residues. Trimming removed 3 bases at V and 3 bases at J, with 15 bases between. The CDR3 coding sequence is TGTGCCAGCAGTGATTTTATGGGCAGCAACTACGAGCAGTACTTC. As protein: CASSDFMGSNYEQYF.

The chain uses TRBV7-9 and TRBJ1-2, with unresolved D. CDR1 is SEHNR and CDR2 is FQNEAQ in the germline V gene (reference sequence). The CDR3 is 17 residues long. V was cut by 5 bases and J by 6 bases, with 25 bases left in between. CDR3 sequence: CASSLAAAQTHPDGYTF. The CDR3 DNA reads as TGTGCCAGCAGCCTCGCGGCAGCCCAAACCCACCCCGATGGCTACACCTTC.

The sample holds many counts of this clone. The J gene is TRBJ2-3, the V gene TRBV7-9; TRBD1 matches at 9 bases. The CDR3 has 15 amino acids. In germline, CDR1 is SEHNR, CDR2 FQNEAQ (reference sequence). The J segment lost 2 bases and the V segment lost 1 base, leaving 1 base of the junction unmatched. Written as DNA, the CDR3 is TGTGCCAGCAGCTTAGGGACAGGGGACACAGATACGCAGTATTTT. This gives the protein CASSLGTGDTDTQYF. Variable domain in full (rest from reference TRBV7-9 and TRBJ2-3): DTGVSQNPRHKITKRGQNVTFRCDPISEHNRLYWYRQTLGQGPEFLTYFQNEAQLEKSRLLSDRFSAERPKGSFSTLEIQRTEQGDSAMYLCASSLGTGDTDTQYFGPGTRLTVL.

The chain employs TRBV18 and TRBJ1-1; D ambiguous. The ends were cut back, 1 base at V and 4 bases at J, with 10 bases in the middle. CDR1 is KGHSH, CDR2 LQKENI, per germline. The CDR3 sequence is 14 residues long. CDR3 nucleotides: TGTGCCAGCTCACCACAGGGCGAGGGCACTGAAGCTTTCTTT. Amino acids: CASSPQGEGTEAFF.

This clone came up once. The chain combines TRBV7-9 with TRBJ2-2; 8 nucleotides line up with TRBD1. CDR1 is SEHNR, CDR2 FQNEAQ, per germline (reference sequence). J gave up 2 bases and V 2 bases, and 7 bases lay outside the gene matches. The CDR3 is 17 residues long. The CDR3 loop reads CASSLHLPGGNTGELFF. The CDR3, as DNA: TGTGCCAGCAGCTTACATCTCCCAGGGGGCAACACCGGGGAGCTGTTTTTT.

The CDR3 DNA follows: TGTGCCAGCAGCTTGTCAGCACCGGGACGGGGGGATGAGCAGTTCTTC. It encodes CASSLSAPGRGDEQFF. The chain carries TRBV5-6 and TRBJ2-1; 7 nucleotides align to TRBD2. The trim removed 1 base at V and 8 bases at J, leaving 12 bases unmatched. The CDR3 covers 16 residues. Per the germline V gene, CDR1 is SGHDT and CDR2 is YYEEEE.

In DNA, the CDR3 is TGTGCCAGCAGCGACTGGGGGGCCGGGGAGCTGTTTTTT. Its translation is CASSDWGAGELFF. The rearrangement uses TRBV6-1 and TRBJ2-2; TRBD2 is a possible D gene (6 bases). CDR1 is MNHNS, CDR2 SASEGT, per germline. Trimming removed 6 bases at V and 6 bases at J, with 11 bases between. The length of the CDR3 is 13 residues.